Sequencing of this TCR beta chain was carried out in a study of T cell repertoires in cytomegalovirus infection. Study details: CMV infection together with matching HLA type was indicated by public TCR beta signatures.

Study-wide results and limits: Accumulated public TCR beta family frequency recognized individuals carrying CMV together with the relevant HLA. The study found HLA-C-restricted CMV-specific TCR beta clonotypes dominating the ex vivo response.

With regard to this clonotype: Its specificity is unknown.

Germline V gene sequence: CDR1 MRHNA, CDR2 SNTAGT. This CDR3 spans 21 amino acids. Trimming stripped 6 bases from V and 3 bases from J, with 33 bases between. In TCRdb, the reads were re-called with MiXCR into one record per CDR3 protein. The table includes 250,000 to 350,000 distinct CDR3 sequences, about 23% detected once. The sample taken for sequencing was PBMCs. The chain links TRBV6-4 to TRBJ2-1; D may be TRBD1 or TRBD2 (5 bases each). The sequence was obtained from a human donor in good health (CMV status not recorded). Some clones in this sample may be carry-over from other donors' samples. CDR3: CASSLKPLAGSRWSLYNEQFF. The CDR3 DNA is TGTGCCAGCAGCTTAAAACCGCTCGCAGGGAGTAGGTGGAGCCTCTACAATGAGCAGTTCTTC.